A single sample gave rise to the 6 T cell receptor beta chains below, sequenced in a study of vaccination and CD4 T cells after COVID-19. Their antigens are not known. As for treatment: roughly 11-day PBMC culture with coronavirus spike peptide pools or control peptides (ViraFEST assay). Once obtained from cultured CD4+ T cells, the DNA was sequenced using the Oncomine TCR Beta short-read assay. Each CDR3 protein is one row after TCRdb ran MiXCR on the PCR reads. Here the sample spans 13,000 or so distinct CDR3 sequences, 45% to 65% being singletons. Sequencing used CD4+ T cells from blood, cultured in vitro. Source of these receptors: a human donor who had recovered from COVID-19.

This clonotype turned up a few times. V is TRBV27 and J is TRBJ2-7; 13 bases map to TRBD2. V was pared by 3 bases and J by 2 bases, with 1 base of the junction left unmatched. This CDR3 is built from 15 residues. Germline-derived CDR1 and CDR2 are MNHEY and SMNVEV (reference sequence). The DNA for the CDR3 is TGTGCCAGCAGTTTTACTAGCGGGAGGGCCTACGAGCAGTACTTC. Translated, it gives CASSFTSGRAYEQYF.

The V call is TRBV7-9, the J call TRBJ2-2, with no clear D. Trimming stripped 0 bases from V and 1 base from J, with 12 bases between. The CDR3 covers 17 residues. The V gene's germline CDR1 is SEHNR and CDR2 FQNEAQ (reference sequence). Here the CDR3 reads CASSLARNFKNTGELFF. CDR3 nucleotide sequence: TGTGCCAGCAGCTTAGCGCGAAATTTCAAGAACACCGGGGAGCTGTTTTTT.

This chain joins TRBV15 and TRBJ2-1; D remains unclear. The V end lost 1 base, the J end lost 1 base, and 11 bases lay between the germline ends. Germline V lookup: CDR1 LNHNV, CDR2 YYDKDF (reference sequence). The CDR3 covers 16 residues. The CDR3 reads CATSRVGSLSYNEQFF. DNA of the CDR3: TGTGCCACCAGCAGAGTAGGTAGCCTTTCCTACAATGAGCAGTTCTTC.

The chain links TRBV20-1 to TRBJ1-3; 7 bases map to TRBD1. CDR1 is DFQATT and CDR2 is SNEGSKA in the germline V gene (reference sequence). The trim removed 2 bases at V and 2 bases at J, leaving 3 bases unmatched. The CDR3 is 14 amino acids. DNA of the CDR3: TGCAGTGCTAGATCCGACAGGGCTGGAAACACCATATATTTT. Translated, it gives CSARSDRAGNTIYF.

V and J are TRBV5-4 and TRBJ1-2; D not certain. The CDR3 is made up of 14 amino acids. CDR1 is SGHNT, CDR2 YYREEE, per germline (reference sequence). Trimming took 5 bases from V and 4 from J, leaving 15 bases between them. For the CDR3, the DNA is TGTGCCAGCAGGCAGTTCAGATCCGCCTATGGCTACACCTTC. Translated: CASRQFRSAYGYTF.

This clonotype was counted only a few times. V and J are TRBV6-1 and TRBJ1-5; 8 nucleotides agree with TRBD1. The CDR3 consists of 15 residues. CDR1 and CDR2 from the germline V gene are MNHNS and SASEGT. V was pared by 6 bases and J by 1 base, with 5 bases of the junction left unmatched. The CDR3 DNA sequence: TGTGCCAGCAGAGCAGGGGGCATGAGCAATCAGCCCCAGCATTTT. Protein product: CASRAGGMSNQPQHF.